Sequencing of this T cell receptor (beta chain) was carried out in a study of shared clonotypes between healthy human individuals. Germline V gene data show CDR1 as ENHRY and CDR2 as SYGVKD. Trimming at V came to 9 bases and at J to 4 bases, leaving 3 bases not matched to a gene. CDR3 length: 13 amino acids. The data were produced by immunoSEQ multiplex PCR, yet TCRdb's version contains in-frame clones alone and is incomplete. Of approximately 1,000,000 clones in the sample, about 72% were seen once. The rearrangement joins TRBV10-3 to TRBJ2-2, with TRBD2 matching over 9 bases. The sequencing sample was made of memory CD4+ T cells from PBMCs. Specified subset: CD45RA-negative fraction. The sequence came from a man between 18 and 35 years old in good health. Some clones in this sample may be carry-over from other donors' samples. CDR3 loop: CAIRLAATGELFF. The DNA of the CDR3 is TGTGCCATTCGACTAGCGGCCACCGGGGAGCTGTTTTTT.